The rows below give T cell receptor beta chains drawn from one sample of a study of cytomegalovirus exposure and HLA in healthy donors. Sequencing used immunoSEQ multiplex PCR; TCRdb keeps in-frame clones, though not all of them. This table holds about 75,000 clones, around 80% found once. The sample taken for sequencing was PBMCs. These receptors were collected from a man in his 70s in good health and CMV-seropositive. Each CDR3 is given with its conserved first and last residue. D genes are given only for firm matches. Rows may omit the clone size; those that give it use once, few, many or a size class.

clone_size: NA; v_call: TRBV5-6; d_call: NA; j_call: TRBJ1-5; cdr3_aa: CASSLAGTSNSNQPQHF; cdr3_nt: TGTGCCAGCAGCTTGGCAGGGACATCCAATAGCAATCAGCCCCAGCATTTT
clone_size: NA; v_call: TRBV2; d_call: TRBD1; j_call: TRBJ2-2; cdr3_aa: CASSAGQGDTGELFF; cdr3_nt: TGTGCCAGCAGCGCCGGACAGGGGGACACCGGGGAGCTGTTTTTT
clone_size: NA; v_call: TRBV5-1; d_call: TRBD1; j_call: TRBJ2-7; cdr3_aa: CASSLFGQGEYEQYF; cdr3_nt: TGCGCCAGCAGCTTGTTTGGGCAGGGGGAGTACGAGCAGTACTTC
clone_size: NA; v_call: TRBV18; d_call: NA; j_call: TRBJ1-5; cdr3_aa: CASSPGLSNQPQHF; cdr3_nt: TGTGCCAGCTCACCAGGGCTTAGCAATCAGCCCCAGCATTTT
clone_size: once; v_call: TRBV18; d_call: NA; j_call: TRBJ1-4; cdr3_aa: CASSTDRSTNEKLFF; cdr3_nt: TGTGCCAGCTCAACTGACAGGTCAACTAATGAAAAACTGTTTTTT
clone_size: NA; v_call: TRBV7-6; d_call: TRBD2; j_call: TRBJ2-1; cdr3_aa: CASSSGSGEYNEQFF; cdr3_nt: TGTGCCAGCAGCAGCGGCAGCGGGGAATACAATGAGCAGTTCTTC
clone_size: NA; v_call: TRBV4-1; d_call: NA; j_call: TRBJ2-2; cdr3_aa: CASSQERGLYVLGAGELFF; cdr3_nt: TGCGCCAGCAGCCAAGAACGGGGACTCTATGTATTAGGCGCCGGGGAGCTGTTTTTT
clone_size: NA; v_call: TRBV6-1; d_call: TRBD1; j_call: TRBJ2-5; cdr3_aa: CASSEGMGQGAETQYF; cdr3_nt: TGTGCCAGCAGTGAAGGAATGGGACAGGGGGCTGAGACCCAGTACTTC
clone_size: few; v_call: TRBV29-1; d_call: NA; j_call: TRBJ2-7; cdr3_aa: CSVGSGGAIGEQYF; cdr3_nt: TGCAGCGTTGGATCTGGGGGGGCAATCGGCGAGCAGTACTTC
clone_size: NA; v_call: TRBV5-1; d_call: TRBD2; j_call: TRBJ2-3; cdr3_aa: CASSSAGVEGDTQYF; cdr3_nt: TGCGCCAGCAGCTCCGCGGGGGTCGAGGGAGATACGCAGTATTTT
clone_size: NA; v_call: TRBV28; d_call: NA; j_call: TRBJ2-7; cdr3_aa: CASSFSLRSSSYEQYF; cdr3_nt: TGTGCCAGCAGTTTTTCGCTGAGATCGAGCTCCTACGAGCAGTACTTC
clone_size: NA; v_call: TRBV5-1; d_call: TRBD1; j_call: TRBJ2-7; cdr3_aa: CASSSGRGEQYF; cdr3_nt: TGCGCCAGCAGCTCGGGCAGGGGGGAGCAGTACTTC
clone_size: NA; v_call: TRBV5-1; d_call: TRBD1; j_call: TRBJ1-6; cdr3_aa: CASSPGTGGGSPLHF; cdr3_nt: TGCGCCAGCAGCCCAGGGACAGGGGGCGGTTCACCCCTCCACTTT
clone_size: NA; v_call: TRBV4-1; d_call: TRBD1; j_call: TRBJ2-6; cdr3_aa: CASSHGTGGATGANVLTF; cdr3_nt: TGCGCCAGCAGCCACGGGACAGGGGGCGCGACTGGGGCCAACGTCCTGACTTTC
clone_size: NA; v_call: TRBV6-6; d_call: TRBD1; j_call: TRBJ1-5; cdr3_aa: CASSYQSDRGNQPQHF; cdr3_nt: TGTGCCAGCAGTTACCAATCGGACAGGGGCAATCAGCCCCAGCATTTT